This TCR beta chain comes out of a study of beta chain features in type 1 diabetes. Each of the CD4+ naive, central memory, regulatory and stem cell-like memory populations was sorted via CD45RO/CCR7/CD25/CD127/CD95/CD27. Investigators reverse transcribed all isolated RNA, so they sequenced expressed TCRB transcripts. Method: immunoSEQ multiplex PCR; TCRdb's copy keeps in-frame clones and lacks some. The table lists about 330,000 clones, 11% of them singletons. In this sample, this clone turned up a few times. Germline-derived CDR1 and CDR2 are LNHDA and SQIVND (reference sequence). The CDR3 runs to 16 residues. V was cut by 3 bases and J by 0 bases, with 13 bases left in between.

This sequence was found in a woman aged 25 to 45 in good health. The sample was naive CD4+ T cells from blood. The chain is built from TRBV19 and TRBJ2-3; TRBD2 might be the D (5 bases). The CDR3, as DNA: TGTGCCAGTAGTATGGGAGCCGGGTCTAGCACAGATACGCAGTATTTT. Protein: CASSMGAGSSTDTQYF.